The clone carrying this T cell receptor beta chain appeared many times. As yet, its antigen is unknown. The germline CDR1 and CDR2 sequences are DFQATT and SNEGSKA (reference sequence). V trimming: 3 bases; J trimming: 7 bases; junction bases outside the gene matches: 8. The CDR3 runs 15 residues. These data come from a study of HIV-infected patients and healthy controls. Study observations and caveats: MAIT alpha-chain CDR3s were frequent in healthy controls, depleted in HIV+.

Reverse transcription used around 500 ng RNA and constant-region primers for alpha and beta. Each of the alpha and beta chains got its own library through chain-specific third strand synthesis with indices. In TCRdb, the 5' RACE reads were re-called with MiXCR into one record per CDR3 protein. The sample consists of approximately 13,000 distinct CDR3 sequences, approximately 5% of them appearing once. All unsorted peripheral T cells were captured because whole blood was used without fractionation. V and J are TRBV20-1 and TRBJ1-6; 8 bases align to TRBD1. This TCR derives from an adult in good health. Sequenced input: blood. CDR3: CSASLGDRLNSPLHF. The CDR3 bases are TGCAGTGCTAGTTTGGGGGACAGGCTGAATTCACCCCTCCACTTT.